One and the same sample provided the 16 T cell receptor beta chains below, sequenced in a study of control samples from healthy donors and cancer patients. Only in-frame clones appear in the TCRdb table, and some are missing; sequencing was by immunoSEQ multiplex PCR. Counted here are about 59,000 clones, 92% occurring once; the ten biggest clones make up 1.7%. Sequenced input: PBMCs. These receptors originate from a man aged 35 to 55 with colorectal cancer.

The rearrangement uses TRBV7-8 and TRBJ1-2; 9 bases line up with TRBD1. Trimming cost V 8 bases and J 7 bases; bases outside gene matches: 5. CDR3 length: 12 amino acids. CDR1 and CDR2 from the germline V gene are SGHVS and FQNEAQ. For the CDR3, the DNA is TGTGCCAGCCGGGACAGGGTGGGTGGCTACACCTTC. Translation: CASRDRVGGYTF.

There are a few counts of this clone. The chain carries TRBV5-6 and TRBJ1-5; 7 nucleotides match TRBD1. Trimming took 4 bases from V and 7 from J; bases not matched to a gene: 11. The CDR3 has 15 residues. Germline CDR1 reads SGHDT; CDR2 reads YYEEEE. CDR3 nucleotides: TGTGCCAGCAGCCTAGGGAGGGGGCAACAGCAGCCCCAGCATTTT. This translates into CASSLGRGQQQPQHF.

The rearrangement links TRBV7-3 to TRBJ2-7; D may be TRBD2 (6 bases). Germline CDR1 is SGHTA and CDR2 is FQGTGA. CDR3 length: 15 residues. V was shortened by 2 bases and J by 0 bases, with 11 bases between the two germline ends. CDR3 sequence reads: CASSLGPGGSYEQYF. The CDR3 region has the DNA TGTGCCAGCAGCTTAGGCCCCGGGGGCTCCTACGAGCAGTACTTC.

The sample holds a few counts of this clone. This sequence joins TRBV5-4 and TRBJ2-7; D possibly uses TRBD1 or TRBD2 (6 bases each). The V gene's germline CDR1 is SGHNT and CDR2 YYREEE (reference sequence). Trimming left V 0 bases short and J 6 bases short, with 10 bases between. CDR3 length equals 13 residues. Here the CDR3 DNA reads TGTGCCAGCAGCTTGGGGGGGGCGCGCGAGCAGTACTTC. Its translation: CASSLGGAREQYF.

This chain uses TRBV12-3 or TRBV12-4 with TRBJ1-1; D remains ambiguous. V lost 2 bases and J lost 3, with 7 bases in between. The CDR3 is made up of 13 amino acids. In nucleotides, the CDR3 is TGTGCCAGCAGTTTAATGGTGGACACTGAAGCTTTCTTT. Translated, it gives CASSLMVDTEAFF.

Turning to this clone: One junction end does not reproduce the germline sequence, and a read error may be involved. The chain couples TRBV29-1 to TRBJ2-7, with TRBD1 matching 7 bases. Germline values: CDR1 SQVTM, CDR2 ANQGSEA. This CDR3 is built from 15 residues. Here the CDR3 DNA reads TGCAGCGTTGAGTTGACCGGGACAGACTCCTATGAGCAGTACTTC. Residues: CSVELTGTDSYEQYF.

The J gene is TRBJ2-7, the V gene TRBV4-1; D possibly corresponds to TRBD2 (5 bases). Trimming shortened V by 0 bases and J by 7 bases, and 10 bases separated the two germline ends. Per germline, CDR1 MGHRA and CDR2 YSYEKL. The CDR3 has 13 amino acids. CDR3 nucleotide sequence: TGCGCCAGCAGCCAAGAGGGGAGTGATGAGCAGTACTTC. Translated: CASSQEGSDEQYF.

CDR3 residues: CASTMTGANTEAFF. CDR3 nucleotide sequence: TGTGCCAGCACCATGACAGGAGCGAACACTGAAGCTTTCTTT. The chain carries TRBV6-5 and TRBJ1-1; D is perhaps TRBD1 (6 bases). V was clipped by 7 bases and J by 1 base, with 13 bases between them. The CDR3 runs 14 residues. CDR1 MNHEY and CDR2 SVGAGI come from the germline V gene.

J is TRBJ2-2 and V is TRBV6-5; D tentatively fits TRBD1 or TRBD2 (5 bases each). CDR1 is MNHEY, CDR2 SVGAGI, per germline. Trimming cost V 10 bases and J 0 bases, with 15 bases left between them. The CDR3 extends over 15 amino acids. CDR3 sequence: CATTWDRANTGELFF. The CDR3 DNA reads TGTGCCACCACGTGGGACCGAGCGAACACCGGGGAGCTGTTTTTT.

This chain connects TRBV19 to TRBJ1-4; D gene ambiguous. From germline, CDR1 is LNHDA and CDR2 SQIVND (reference sequence). Between the trimmed V and J ends, which lost 3 bases and 1 base, there was a span of 6 bases. The length of the CDR3 is 14 residues. The CDR3: CASSIAGTNEKLFF. In DNA, the CDR3 is TGTGCCAGTAGTATCGCAGGAACTAATGAAAAACTGTTTTTT.

The CDR3 DNA is TGTGCCAGCAGCTTATCGTCGGGGCTCGATACGCAGTATTTT. It translates to CASSLSSGLDTQYF. V is TRBV5-5 and J is TRBJ2-3; either TRBD1 or TRBD2 may fit D (5 bases each). Per the germline V gene, CDR1 is SGHKS and CDR2 is YYEKEE (reference sequence). The V gene lost 2 bases and the J gene lost 6 bases, with 13 bases spanning the gap. The CDR3 consists of 14 residues.

The rearrangement links TRBV5-4 to TRBJ2-1; 9 bases are a match to TRBD1. V lost 4 bases and J lost 5; bases outside the gene matches: 7. The CDR3 spans 15 residues. Germline CDR1 is SGHNT and CDR2 is YYREEE (reference sequence). The CDR3 nucleotides read TGTGCCAGCAGCGTTCCGGGACAGGGTAACAATGAGCAGTTCTTC. It specifies CASSVPGQGNNEQFF.

The chain has TRBV11-1 and TRBJ1-2; TRBD1 matches at 9 bases. Germline V gene lookup returns CDR1 SGHAT and CDR2 FQDESV (reference sequence). The CDR3 consists of 15 residues. V dropped 5 bases and J dropped 8; count of bases not matched to a gene: 12. The CDR3 DNA reads as TGTGCCAGCAGCGACGACGGACAGGGGAAGGTCGGCTACACCTTC. Amino acid sequence: CASSDDGQGKVGYTF.

The chain combines TRBV30 with TRBJ1-1; no clear D. CDR1 and CDR2 (germline): GTSNPN, SVGIG (reference sequence). CDR3 size: 13 residues. V lost 3 bases and J 1 base, leaving 9 bases between the germline ends. CDR3 in amino acids: CAWRRKGNTEAFF. The CDR3 DNA reads TGTGCCTGGAGGAGAAAGGGGAACACTGAAGCTTTCTTT. Looking up the rest from reference TRBV30 and TRBJ1-1 gives the full variable domain: SQTIHQWPATLVQPVGSPLSLECTVEGTSNPNLYWYRQAAGRGLQLLFYSVGIGQISSEVPQNLSASRPQDRQFILSSKKLLLSDSGFYLCAWRRKGNTEAFFGQGTRLTVV.

This clone was seen just once. The chain employs TRBV19 and TRBJ1-5; no firm D call. The CDR3 has 16 residues. CDR1 LNHDA and CDR2 SQIVND come from the germline V gene (reference sequence). Trimming left V 1 base short and J 5 bases short, with 15 bases between. The CDR3 is CASSIVFVAAHQPQHF. CDR3 DNA: TGTGCCAGTAGTATAGTTTTCGTTGCAGCCCATCAGCCCCAGCATTTT.

This chain connects TRBV16 to TRBJ1-1; no definite D call. Germline V lookup: CDR1 KGHSY, CDR2 FQNENV. The CDR3 loop spans 14 amino acids. Deletions cut 4 bases from V and 2 bases from J, with 11 bases between. This CDR3 is CASSLINVNTEAFF. The DNA for the CDR3 is TGTGCCAGCAGCCTCATTAATGTAAACACTGAAGCTTTCTTT.